This T cell receptor (beta chain) appears in the sequencing data of a study of blood T cell repertoires in COVID-19. Study details: Italy, Spain and the United States were the sources of the convalescent and acute COVID-19 samples. Sample material is recorded as cDNA or gDNA derived from T cells, B-cell-depleted T cells, or PBMCs.

The CDR3 is 16 residues long. Trimming removed 3 bases from V and 5 bases from J, with 17 bases in between. Germline CDR1 SGDLS, CDR2 YYNGEE. Clinical history as reported by participants underpinned cohort assignment. As processed by the authors: For nucleated cells, counts were estimated from reference gene primer amplification. Only in-frame clones appear in the TCRdb table, and some are missing; sequencing was by immunoSEQ multiplex PCR. From that table come the V and J calls and clone size; the DNA was used to work out D and trimming. This sample carries 150,000 or so clones, roughly 89% of them seen once, and the ten largest clones take 5.5% to 7.5%.

The chain recombines TRBV9 with TRBJ1-4; tentative D call: TRBD1 (5 bases). This receptor was identified in a woman between 45 and 60 years old who had been exposed to COVID-19. The sample comprised PBMCs or T cells enriched from blood (not recorded which). CDR3 sequence: CASSGAHTTGNEKLFF. The CDR3 nucleotides are TGTGCCAGCAGCGGAGCCCATACAACAGGAAATGAAAAACTGTTTTTT.